The clone carrying this T cell receptor beta chain showed up many times. Antigen specificity is unknown. This specimen comes from a study of metastatic and nonmetastatic thyroid tumors. Across the whole study: The study looked at repertoires side by side in blood and in tumor or nodule tissue from malignant and benign thyroid patients.

Trimming pared 1 base from V and 1 base from J, leaving 21 bases between. This CDR3 spans 18 amino acids. Germline V gene lookup returns CDR1 SGDLS and CDR2 YYNGEE. Overall study results and limits: In blood and tumor, TCR beta diversity was reportedly significantly higher in malignant thyroid tumors than in benign nodules.

Every patient was untreated before thyroid surgery. TCRdb reanalyzed the PCR reads with MiXCR. The data contain over 15,000 clones, roughly 31% of them singletons. Sequencing was performed on blood. The clonotype was recovered from a female donor with papillary thyroid cancer or a benign thyroid nodule (not recorded which). Some clones in this sample may be carry-over from other donors' samples. The V and J genes are TRBV9 and TRBJ2-7; D assignment may be TRBD1 or TRBD2 (7 bases each). The CDR3 DNA is TGTGCCAGCAGCGTACGGGGAGGGGGCGAGGGGGGATCCTACGAGCAGTACTTC. Protein: CASSVRGGGEGGSYEQYF.